This section outlines one T cell receptor (beta chain) sequence together with its context. Its antigen is still unknown. The entry originates in a study of T cells in women clearing cervical HPV infection. Study-level information: Control women cleared a single incident HPV16 infection within 12 months. Case blood was drawn when the lesion was first found; control blood after infection became undetectable. General study findings and limits: CIN3+ cases had significantly higher TCR repertoire richness than controls, but evenness did not differ. Unknown T-cell numbers per sample may underlie the richness differences.

The assay was immunoSEQ multiplex PCR, and TCRdb's table has in-frame clones only and misses some. Reported are 20,000 to 25,000 clones; the ten largest clones contain over 5%. This TCR was sampled from a woman between 18 and 75 years old with a cervical HPV16 infection that either progressed to CIN3+ or cleared (not recorded which). The specimen sequenced was blood buffy coat.

The CDR3 loop is CSAGQGGSSGNTIYF. CDR3 DNA (partial): TGCAGTGCCGGCCAGGGGGGTAGCTCTGGAAACACC. The V call is TRBV20-1, the J call TRBJ1-3; 7 bases are shared with TRBD1. The read ends 3 residues before the CDR3 terminus; that terminus is restored from the germline J gene. This CDR3 is built from 15 residues. CDR1 and CDR2 from the germline V gene are DFQATT and SNEGSKA (reference sequence). Trimming removed 6 bases from V and 0 bases from J; junction bases left unmatched: 8.